Below are 27 T cell receptor beta chains sequenced from a single sample in a study of response to subunit inactivated influenza vaccine. Using its own MiXCR run on the RT-PCR reads, TCRdb lists one record per CDR3 protein. The table shows a few hundred thousand distinct CDR3 sequences, with 12% to 15% occurring only once. The sequencing used PBMCs from blood, collected 12 days after vaccination. Receptors originate from a man aged 45-65 years who received an inactivated influenza vaccine.

This clonotype was observed at least ten times. The rearrangement links TRBV11-1 to TRBJ2-7, with D maybe TRBD1 (6 bases). V was cut by 1 base and J by 2 bases, with 21 bases left in between. Per germline, CDR1 SGHAT and CDR2 FQDESV (reference sequence). The CDR3 spans 18 residues. The CDR3 nucleotides read TGTGCCAGCAGCTTAGACGGTTATCTTCGGACAGCGACCTACGAGCAGTACTTC. This codes for CASSLDGYLRTATYEQYF.

V is TRBV7-2 and J is TRBJ2-7; 10 positions match TRBD1. Germline values: CDR1 SGHTA, CDR2 FQGNSA. V lost 5 bases and J lost 2; bases outside the gene matches: 9. The CDR3 has 16 amino acids. CDR3 region: CASSPNTGTGAYEQYF. In nucleotides, the CDR3 is TGTGCCAGCAGCCCAAACACCGGGACAGGGGCCTACGAGCAGTACTTC.

This chain links TRBV21-1 with TRBJ1-5. TRBV21-1 is an annotated pseudogene. The CDR3 is made up of 16 amino acids. The CDR3 protein is CASRGTIDRSNQPQHF. CDR3 nucleotides: TGTGCCAGCAGGGGGACTATAGACCGAAGCAATCAGCCCCAGCATTTT.

Only a few counts were recorded for this clonotype. The chain is built from TRBV12-3 or TRBV12-4 and TRBJ2-1, with a weak D call TRBD2 (5 bases). Trimming stripped 6 bases from V and 1 base from J, with 13 bases between. The CDR3 is 15 residues long. The DNA for the CDR3 is TGTGCCAGCAGCCGGGGATGGGGATCCTACAATGAGCAGTTCTTC. This sequence encodes CASSRGWGSYNEQFF.

This clonotype was observed many times. The V call is TRBV7-9, the J call TRBJ1-5; D not resolved. Germline V gene sequence: CDR1 SEHNR, CDR2 FQNEAQ (reference sequence). V lost 4 bases and J 4 bases, leaving 5 bases between the germline ends. This CDR3 is built from 12 residues. The CDR3 region has the DNA TGTGCCAGCAGCTCCGTGAATCAGCCCCAGCATTTT. Its translation is CASSSVNQPQHF.

The gene calls are TRBV11-1 and TRBJ2-5; 7 nucleotides line up with TRBD1. The J segment lost 0 bases and the V segment lost 3 bases, leaving 13 bases of the junction unmatched. The CDR3 loop spans 18 amino acids. Per the germline V gene, CDR1 is SGHAT and CDR2 is FQDESV (reference sequence). The CDR3 here is CASSFQGQKKTYQETQYF. CDR3 bases: TGTGCCAGCAGCTTTCAGGGACAGAAAAAGACGTACCAAGAGACCCAGTACTTC.

The chain couples TRBV30 to TRBJ1-1, with D unclear. The V end lost 2 bases, the J end lost 6 bases, and 16 bases lay between the germline ends. The CDR3 runs to 14 residues. CDR1 and CDR2 (germline): GTSNPN, SVGIG (reference sequence). CDR3 protein: CAWSRVLEYAEAFF. The CDR3 bases are TGTGCCTGGAGTCGTGTTCTGGAGTACGCTGAAGCTTTCTTT.

The V call is TRBV11-2, the J call TRBJ2-7; D is uncertain. Germline loops: CDR1 SGHAT, CDR2 FQNNGV. This CDR3 is 15 amino acids long. Trimming cost V 1 base and J 1 base, with 11 bases left between them. CDR3 protein: CASSLAPDPSYEQYF. CDR3 in DNA: TGTGCCAGCAGCTTAGCCCCCGATCCATCCTACGAGCAGTACTTC. The full variable domain, rest sourced from reference TRBV11-2 and TRBJ2-7, is EAGVAQSPRYKIIEKRQSVAFWCNPISGHATLYWYQQILGQGPKLLIQFQNNGVVDDSQLPKDRFSAERLKGVDSTLKIQPAKLEDSAVYLCASSLAPDPSYEQYFGPGTRLTVT.

V is TRBV10-3 and J is TRBJ2-6; D gene unclear. Germline values: CDR1 ENHRY, CDR2 SYGVKD. The CDR3 length is 17 residues. V dropped 0 bases and J dropped 2 bases, with 11 bases sitting between them. This CDR3 is CAISESRVLAGANVLTF. The DNA of the CDR3 is TGTGCCATCAGTGAGTCTAGGGTTCTGGCTGGGGCCAACGTCCTGACTTTC.

This clonotype has more than one count but fewer than ten. The chain combines TRBV5-6 with TRBJ2-7; tentatively, D is TRBD2 (5 bases). CDR3 size: 15 residues. The V end was cut by 0 bases, the J end by 0 bases, with 10 bases between. CDR1 SGHDT and CDR2 YYEEEE come from the germline V gene. Here the CDR3 DNA reads TGTGCCAGCAGCTTGGTGCCGGGGAGCTCCTACGAGCAGTACTTC. Encoded protein: CASSLVPGSSYEQYF.

The CDR3 DNA sequence: TGCAGTGCTCAACAGGCTCAAGAGACCCAGTACTTC. The encoded protein is CSAQQAQETQYF. V gene TRBV20-1 combines with J gene TRBJ2-5; tentative D call: TRBD1 (5 bases). V lost 5 bases to trimming and J lost 2 bases, with 9 bases between them. This CDR3 spans 12 amino acids. CDR1 is DFQATT, CDR2 SNEGSKA, per germline (reference sequence).

There are a few counts of this clonotype. This chain uses TRBV9 with TRBJ2-2; D gene ambiguous. Trimming stripped 0 bases from V and 7 bases from J, with 7 bases between. The CDR3 has 13 residues. Germline V gene sequence: CDR1 SGDLS, CDR2 YYNGEE. In DNA form, the CDR3 reads TGTGCCAGCAGCGTAGAAGGCATCGGGGAGCTGTTTTTT. As protein: CASSVEGIGELFF.

The genes are TRBV4-1 and TRBJ2-3; the D is unclear. V was shortened by 2 bases and J by 9 bases, with 21 bases between the two germline ends. This CDR3 contains 16 residues. From germline, CDR1 is MGHRA and CDR2 YSYEKL. Here the CDR3 reads CASSQTDLVRFETQYF. CDR3 DNA sequence: TGCGCCAGCAGCCAAACTGACCTGGTCCGTTTCGAAACGCAGTATTTT.

This clonotype has just a few counts. The rearrangement uses TRBV12-3 or TRBV12-4 and TRBJ2-6; TRBD1 matches at 8 bases. Germline trimming cut 5 bases from V and 2 bases from J; bases unmatched to any gene: 8. The CDR3 extends over 17 amino acids. CDR3 sequence reads: CASSPNQGAPGANVLTF. The CDR3 DNA reads TGTGCCAGCAGTCCCAACCAGGGGGCGCCTGGGGCCAACGTCCTGACTTTC.

The rearrangement uses TRBV14 and TRBJ2-1; D not certain. The germline V gene has CDR1 SGHDN and CDR2 FVKESK. CDR3 length: 14 amino acids. The V gene lost 1 base and the J gene lost 7 bases, with 11 bases spanning the gap. CDR3 DNA sequence: TGTGCCAGCAGCCAAGTAGCAGGATTGAATGAGCAGTTCTTC. Translation gives CASSQVAGLNEQFF.

This clonotype was observed a handful of times. V is TRBV7-2 and J is TRBJ2-7, with D possibly TRBD2 on 5 matching bases. The CDR3 covers 12 residues. Germline CDR1 SGHTA, CDR2 FQGNSA. V was pared by 5 bases and J by 3 bases, with 8 bases between. CDR3 residues: CASSHGVYEQYF. CDR3 nucleotide sequence: TGTGCCAGCAGCCACGGGGTCTACGAGCAGTACTTC.

This chain joins TRBV12-3 or TRBV12-4 and TRBJ2-7; D gene ambiguous. The CDR3 contains 14 residues. With 2 bases removed from V and 3 bases from J, the gap between germline ends came to 11 bases. The CDR3 DNA reads as TGTGCCAGCAGTTTACGTGAACGGAGCTACGAGCAGTACTTC. Translating gives CASSLRERSYEQYF.

There are a few counts of this clonotype. The junction shows a germline mismatch at one end, possibly a read error. This chain joins TRBV28 and TRBJ1-2; D possibly corresponds to TRBD1 (5 bases). CDR3 length: 13 residues. Germline values: CDR1 MDHEN, CDR2 SYDVKM. CDR3 amino acids: CATPLGGTSGYTF. In DNA form, the CDR3 reads TGCGCCACGCCTTTGGGGGGGACTAGCGGCTACACCTTC.

This clonotype appeared once. The rearrangement uses TRBV7-6 and TRBJ2-7, with TRBD1 matching 7 bases. The V and J ends lost 3 bases and 3 bases, in that order; junction bases with no gene match: 11. This CDR3 region has 16 residues. CDR1 SGHVS and CDR2 FNYEAQ come from the germline V gene. DNA of the CDR3: TGTGCCAGCAGCTTTTTCACAGGGGAGCCGATCTACGAGCAGTACTTC. Translated, it gives CASSFFTGEPIYEQYF.

The chain recombines TRBV5-1 with TRBJ2-7; D is unresolved. Per the germline V gene, CDR1 is SGHRS and CDR2 is YFSETQ. The CDR3 runs 13 residues. V lost 0 bases, J lost 6 bases, and 10 bases lay in between. DNA of the CDR3: TGCGCCAGCAGCTTGGCAGGTTTGTCCGAGCAGTACTTC. Its translation is CASSLAGLSEQYF.

This clonotype was recorded a few times. The chain uses TRBV5-1 and TRBJ1-5; 8 nucleotides line up with TRBD1. CDR3 length equals 15 residues. Germline CDR1 is SGHRS and CDR2 is YFSETQ. V dropped 0 bases and J dropped 5; count of bases not matched to a gene: 4. CDR3 sequence: CASSLGGQGDQPQHF. Here the CDR3 DNA reads TGCGCCAGCAGCTTGGGCGGACAGGGTGATCAGCCCCAGCATTTT.

This clonotype turned up a few times. The chain carries TRBV20-1 and TRBJ2-3; TRBD1 aligns across 7 bases. Trimming removed 6 bases from V and 2 bases from J; junction bases left unmatched: 11. The CDR3 is 15 amino acids. The germline gives CDR1 DFQATT, CDR2 SNEGSKA (reference sequence). CDR3 nucleotide sequence: TGCAGTGCACGACCGACAGGGTGGTACACAGATACGCAGTATTTT. Protein sequence: CSARPTGWYTDTQYF.

This clonotype showed up just a few times. This rearrangement joins TRBV7-9 to TRBJ2-1; TRBD1 agrees at 7 bases. J gave up 16 bases and V 1 base, and 10 bases lay outside the gene matches. The germline V gene encodes CDR1 SEHNR and CDR2 FQNEAQ (reference sequence). The CDR3 contains 13 residues. The CDR3 bases are TGTGCCAGCAGCTTAGGCCCCGGGACAGAATATTTCTTC. Its protein is CASSLGPGTEYFF.

This clonotype occurred a few times. The chain carries TRBV4-2 and TRBJ2-2; no clear D gene. The CDR3 sequence is 15 residues long. V was trimmed by 0 bases and J by 3 bases, leaving 8 bases between them. Germline CDR1 LGHNA, CDR2 YNFKEQ. Here the CDR3 DNA reads TGTGCCAGCAGCCAAGATGGCTCGTACACCGGGGAGCTGTTTTTT. Translated: CASSQDGSYTGELFF.

This clonotype has a handful of counts. The V and J genes are TRBV7-9 and TRBJ1-2, with unresolved D. The CDR3 is 14 amino acids. Germline V gene sequence: CDR1 SEHNR, CDR2 FQNEAQ (reference sequence). The germline V and J ends were trimmed by 0 bases and 2 bases, with 7 bases remaining between them. The CDR3 DNA sequence: TGTGCCAGCAGCTTAGCGCTACTAAACTATGGCTACACCTTC. It specifies CASSLALLNYGYTF.

V and J are TRBV30 and TRBJ2-7; D not certain. V was trimmed by 2 bases and J by 3 bases, leaving 8 bases between them. The CDR3 has 12 amino acids. Germline V gene sequence: CDR1 GTSNPN, CDR2 SVGIG (reference sequence). The CDR3 DNA follows: TGTGCCTGGAGTCGCGATGGCTACGAGCAGTACTTC. It encodes CAWSRDGYEQYF.

The chain has TRBV18 and TRBJ2-1; 16 bases line up with TRBD2. V trimming: 4 bases; J trimming: 2 bases; junction bases outside the gene matches: 14. The germline V gene has CDR1 KGHSH and CDR2 LQKENI. This CDR3 spans 21 amino acids. Here the CDR3 reads CASSLFPGTSGRAETYNEQFF. DNA for the CDR3: TGTGCCAGCTCACTATTTCCAGGGACTAGCGGGAGGGCCGAAACCTACAATGAGCAGTTCTTC.